The TCR beta chain described here comes from a study of blood T cells in healthy people across ages. Then a second PCR, running roughly 7 to 11 cycles, was carried out with a sample-barcoded 5' primer and a J-beta primer mix. Per sample, CDR3-containing paired-end reads numbered at least 3 million. TCRdb redid the calling of the 5' RACE reads with MiXCR, one entry per CDR3 protein. The sample includes hundreds of thousands of distinct CDR3 sequences, about 28% seen only once; the top ten take 15% to 17%. This clonotype was recorded at least ten times. Its specificity is unknown. Whole-study findings and limits: Both naive CD4+ cell counts and diversity were greater in long-lived donors than in aged donors.

The CDR3 sequence is 15 residues long. Germline CDR1 and CDR2: SGHTA and FQGNSA. Trimming cost V 5 bases and J 3 bases; bases outside gene matches: 5. This chain uses TRBV7-2 with TRBJ2-4; 9 bases are shared with TRBD1. Sequencing was done on a sample of blood. This sequence was found in a woman aged 80 or over in good health. The CDR3 loop reads CASSRRQGDKNIQYF. The CDR3 DNA reads TGTGCCAGCAGCCGCCGACAGGGGGACAAAAACATTCAGTACTTC.